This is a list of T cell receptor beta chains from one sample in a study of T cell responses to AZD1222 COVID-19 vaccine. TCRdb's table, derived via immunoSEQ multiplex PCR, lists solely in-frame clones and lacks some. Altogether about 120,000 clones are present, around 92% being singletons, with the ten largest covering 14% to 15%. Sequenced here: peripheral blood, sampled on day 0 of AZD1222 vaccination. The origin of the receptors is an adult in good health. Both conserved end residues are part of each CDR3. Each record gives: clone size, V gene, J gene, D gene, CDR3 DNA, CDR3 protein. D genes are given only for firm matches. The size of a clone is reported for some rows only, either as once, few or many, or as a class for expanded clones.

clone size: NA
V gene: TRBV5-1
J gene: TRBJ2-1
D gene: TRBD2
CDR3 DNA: TGCGCCAGCAGCTTCTCTCCCGGGACTAGCGGGAGGGCCTCGGATACGAATGAGCAGTTCTTC
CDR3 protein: CASSFSPGTSGRASDTNEQFF

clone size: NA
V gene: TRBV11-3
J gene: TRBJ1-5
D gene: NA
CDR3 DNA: TGTGCCAGCGGGTATTACCGACCATACAATCAGCCCCAGCATTTT
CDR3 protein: CASGYYRPYNQPQHF

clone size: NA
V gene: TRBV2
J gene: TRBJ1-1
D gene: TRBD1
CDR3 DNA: TGTGCCAGCAGTTCCAGGGACAGCGATAACACTGAAGCTTTCTTT
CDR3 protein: CASSSRDSDNTEAFF

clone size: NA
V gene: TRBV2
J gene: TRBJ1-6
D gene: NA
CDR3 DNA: TGTGCCAGCAGTGCGGGGTACTCACCCCTCCACTTT
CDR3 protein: CASSAGYSPLHF

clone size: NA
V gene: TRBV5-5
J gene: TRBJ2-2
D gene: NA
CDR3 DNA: TGTGCCAGCAGTACGGGGGCCGACACCGGGGAGCTGTTTTTT
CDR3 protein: CASSTGADTGELFF

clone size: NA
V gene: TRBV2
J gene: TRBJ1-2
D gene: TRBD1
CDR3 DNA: TGTGCCACAGGGGGACAGTTGATAAGCTATGGCTACACCTTC
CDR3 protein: CATGGQLISYGYTF

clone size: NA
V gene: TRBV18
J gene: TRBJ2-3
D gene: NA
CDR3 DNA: TGTGCCAGCTCCCGGGGGGCCGATAACGCAGATACGCAGTATTTT
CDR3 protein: CASSRGADNADTQYF

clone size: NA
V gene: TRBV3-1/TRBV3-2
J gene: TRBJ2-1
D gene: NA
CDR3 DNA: TGTGCCAGCAGCCATATCGCGGGTCGGTCCTACAATGAGCAGTTCTTC
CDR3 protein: CASSHIAGRSYNEQFF

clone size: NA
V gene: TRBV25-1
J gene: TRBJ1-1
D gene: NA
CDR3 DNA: TGTGCCAGCCGAAGCAGGGAGGACACTGAAGCTTTCTTT
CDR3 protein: CASRSREDTEAFF

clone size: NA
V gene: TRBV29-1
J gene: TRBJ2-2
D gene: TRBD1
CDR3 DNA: TGCAGCGTTGGGGGACAGGGTCCTTTTGGATGGGAGCTGTTTTTT
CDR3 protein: CSVGGQGPFGWELFF

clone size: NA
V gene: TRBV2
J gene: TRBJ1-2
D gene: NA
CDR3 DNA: TGTGCCAGCAGCTCTACCACCGGAGAGATTTATGGCTACACCTTC
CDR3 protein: CASSSTTGEIYGYTF

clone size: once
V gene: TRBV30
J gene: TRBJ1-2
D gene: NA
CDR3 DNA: TGTGCCTGGAGTCCAAACAGGACGGGGGATTATGGCTACACCTTC
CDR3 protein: CAWSPNRTGDYGYTF

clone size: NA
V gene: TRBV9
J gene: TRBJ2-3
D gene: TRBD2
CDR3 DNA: TGTGCCAGCAGCGTAGGGACTAGCGGGAGGGCTAGCACAGATACGCAGTATTTT
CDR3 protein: CASSVGTSGRASTDTQYF

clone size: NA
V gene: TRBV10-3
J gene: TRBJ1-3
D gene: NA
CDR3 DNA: TGTGCCATCAGTGAAAGTCAGGGGAGCTCTGGAAACACCATATATTTT
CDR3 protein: CAISESQGSSGNTIYF

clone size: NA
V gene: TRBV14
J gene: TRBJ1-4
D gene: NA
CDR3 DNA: TGTGCCAGCAGCCAAAAGGGAGCTTATAATGAAAAACTGTTTTTT
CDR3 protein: CASSQKGAYNEKLFF

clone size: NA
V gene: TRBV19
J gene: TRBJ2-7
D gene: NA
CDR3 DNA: TGTGCCAGCCAGGGGACGGAGTCTCTCGAGCAGTACTTC
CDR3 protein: CASQGTESLEQYF

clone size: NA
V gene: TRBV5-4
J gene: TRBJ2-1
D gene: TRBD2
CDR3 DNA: TGTGCCAGCAGCGCAGGGACTAGCAATGGGGATGAGCAGTTCTTC
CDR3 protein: CASSAGTSNGDEQFF

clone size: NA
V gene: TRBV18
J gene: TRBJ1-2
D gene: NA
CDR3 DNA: TGTGCCAGCTCACCGGTCATAGAAGGATATGGCTACACCTTC
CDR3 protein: CASSPVIEGYGYTF

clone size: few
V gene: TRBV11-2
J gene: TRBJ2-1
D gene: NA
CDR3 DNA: TGTGCCAGCAGCTATCTTAGCGTAAGCTCCTACAATGAGCAGTTCTTC
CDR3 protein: CASSYLSVSSYNEQFF

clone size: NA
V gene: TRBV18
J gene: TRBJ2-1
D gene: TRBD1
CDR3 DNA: TGTGCCAGCTCACGGGACAGGGGCCACAATGAGCAGTTCTTC
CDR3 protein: CASSRDRGHNEQFF

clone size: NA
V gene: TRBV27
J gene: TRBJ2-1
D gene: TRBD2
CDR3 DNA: TGTGCCAGCAGTTACATACCACCGGGACTAGGGGCCTACAATGAGCAGTTCTTC
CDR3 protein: CASSYIPPGLGAYNEQFF

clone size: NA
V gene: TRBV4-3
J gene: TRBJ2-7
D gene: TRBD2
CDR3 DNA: TGCGCCAGCAGCCAAGGGCCTAGCGGGCCCTACGAGCAGTACTTC
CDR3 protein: CASSQGPSGPYEQYF

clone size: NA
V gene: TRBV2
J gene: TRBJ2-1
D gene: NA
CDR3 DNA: TGTGCCAGCAGTGAAGCGTATAACGGGCCAAACAATGAGCAGTTCTTC
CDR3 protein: CASSEAYNGPNNEQFF

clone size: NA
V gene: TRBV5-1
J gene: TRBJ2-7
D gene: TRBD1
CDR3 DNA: TGCGCCAGCAGCGGCCCGGGACAGGGAGACAACGAGCAGTACTTC
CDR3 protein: CASSGPGQGDNEQYF

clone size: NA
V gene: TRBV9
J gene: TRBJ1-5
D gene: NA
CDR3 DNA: TGTGCCAGCTCGGGGGATTACAATCAGCCCCAGCATTTT
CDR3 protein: CASSGDYNQPQHF

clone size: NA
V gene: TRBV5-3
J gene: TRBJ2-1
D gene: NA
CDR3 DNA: TGTGCCAGAAGCCTCCAGCGGAATGAGCAGTTCTTC
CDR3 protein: CARSLQRNEQFF

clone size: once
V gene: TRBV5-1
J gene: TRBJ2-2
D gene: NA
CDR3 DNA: TGCGCCAGCAGCCCTCTTTCTGCGGACACCGGGGAGCTGTTTTTT
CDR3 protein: CASSPLSADTGELFF

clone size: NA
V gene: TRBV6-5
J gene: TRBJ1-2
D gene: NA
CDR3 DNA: TGTGCCAGCAGTCCGGGGGCCTATGGCTACACCTTC
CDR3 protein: CASSPGAYGYTF

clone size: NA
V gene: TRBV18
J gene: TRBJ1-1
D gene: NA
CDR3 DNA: TGTGCCAGCTCTCTAACCGAGGGCACTGAAGCTTTCTTT
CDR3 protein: CASSLTEGTEAFF

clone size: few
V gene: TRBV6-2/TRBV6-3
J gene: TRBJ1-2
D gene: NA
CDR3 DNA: TGTGCCAGCAGTACCACAGCTAACTATGGCTACACCTTC
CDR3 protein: CASSTTANYGYTF

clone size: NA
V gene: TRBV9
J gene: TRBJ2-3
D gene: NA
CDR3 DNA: TGTGCCAGCAGCGTAGCGGGGCGAACGGCGGATACGCAGTATTTT
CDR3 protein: CASSVAGRTADTQYF

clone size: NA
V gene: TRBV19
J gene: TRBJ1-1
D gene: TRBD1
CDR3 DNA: TGTGCCAGTACCATTAACGACAGGGTGGGCACTGAAGCTTTCTTT
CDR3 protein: CASTINDRVGTEAFF

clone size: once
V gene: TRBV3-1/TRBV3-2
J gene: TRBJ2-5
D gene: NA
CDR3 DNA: TGTGCCAGCAGTCAGACTAGTCGGGAGACCCAGTACTTC
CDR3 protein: CASSQTSRETQYF

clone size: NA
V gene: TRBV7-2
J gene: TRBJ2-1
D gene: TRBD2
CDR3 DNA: TGTGCCAGCAGCTTAGTGGGGACTAGCGGCAATGAGCAGTTCTTC
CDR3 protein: CASSLVGTSGNEQFF

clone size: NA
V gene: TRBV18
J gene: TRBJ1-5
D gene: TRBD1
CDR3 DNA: TGTGCCAGCTCACCACCGGGACAGAGAGACAATCAGCCCCAGCATTTT
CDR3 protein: CASSPPGQRDNQPQHF

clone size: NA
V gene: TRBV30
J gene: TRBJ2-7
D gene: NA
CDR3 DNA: TGTGCCTGGAGTCCCGTCAACTACGAGCAGTACTTC
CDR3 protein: CAWSPVNYEQYF

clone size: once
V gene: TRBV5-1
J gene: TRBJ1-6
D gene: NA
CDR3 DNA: TGCGCCAGCAGCGCGGGGGCGATTGATTCACCCCTCCACTTT
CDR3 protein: CASSAGAIDSPLHF

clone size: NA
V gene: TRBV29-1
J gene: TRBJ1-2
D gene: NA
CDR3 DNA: TGCAGCGTTGCGACAGAACTCTATGGCTACACCTTC
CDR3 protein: CSVATELYGYTF

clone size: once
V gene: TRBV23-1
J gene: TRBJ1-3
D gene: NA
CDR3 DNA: TGCGCCAGCAAATTAGCGACCGGGCACTCTGGAAACACCATATATTTT
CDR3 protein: CASKLATGHSGNTIYF

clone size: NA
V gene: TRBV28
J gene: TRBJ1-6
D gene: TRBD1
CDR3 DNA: TGTGCCAGCAGTTTGGGGACAGATAATTCACCCCTCCACTTT
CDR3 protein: CASSLGTDNSPLHF

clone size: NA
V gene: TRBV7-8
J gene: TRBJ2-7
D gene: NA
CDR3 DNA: TGTGCCAGCAGCCTAGGGTGGCAGGGATTCTACGAGCAGTACTTC
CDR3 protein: CASSLGWQGFYEQYF

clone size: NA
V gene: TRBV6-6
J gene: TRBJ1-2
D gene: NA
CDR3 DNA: TGTGCCAGCAGTTACTCGAGGGGGGCGGACAGCGATGGCTACACCTTC
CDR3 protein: CASSYSRGADSDGYTF

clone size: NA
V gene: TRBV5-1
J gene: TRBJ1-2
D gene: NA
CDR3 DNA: TGCGCCAGCAGCTTAGCTGGGTATGGCTACACCTTC
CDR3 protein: CASSLAGYGYTF

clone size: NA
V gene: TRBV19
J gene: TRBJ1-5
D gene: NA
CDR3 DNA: TGTGCCAGTTTACAAGGGGGCAATCAGCCCCAGCATTTT
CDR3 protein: CASLQGGNQPQHF

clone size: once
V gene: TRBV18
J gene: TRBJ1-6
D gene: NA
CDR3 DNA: TGTGCCAGCTCACCCGGACAGAATTCACCCCTCCACTTT
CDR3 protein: CASSPGQNSPLHF

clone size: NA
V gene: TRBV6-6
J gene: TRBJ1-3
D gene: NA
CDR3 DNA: TGTGCCAGCACTCTCGACGGATACTCTGGAAACACCATATATTTT
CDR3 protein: CASTLDGYSGNTIYF

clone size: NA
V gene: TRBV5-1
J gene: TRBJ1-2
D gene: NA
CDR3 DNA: TGCGCCAGCAGCTTCGGGGGCGGGGACCCTTATGGCTACACCTTC
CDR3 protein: CASSFGGGDPYGYTF

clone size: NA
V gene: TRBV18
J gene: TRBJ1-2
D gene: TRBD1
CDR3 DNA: TGTGCCAGCTCACTGAGACAGGGAGGGGACTATGGCTACACCTTC
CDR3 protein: CASSLRQGGDYGYTF

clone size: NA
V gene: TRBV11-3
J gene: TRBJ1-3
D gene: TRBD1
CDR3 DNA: TGTGCCAGCACATCACGGGACAGGGAATCTGGAAACACCATATATTTT
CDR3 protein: CASTSRDRESGNTIYF

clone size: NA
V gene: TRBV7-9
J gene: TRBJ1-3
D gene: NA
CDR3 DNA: TGTGCCAGCAGCTTAACCGCTAAATTAGACACCATATATTTT
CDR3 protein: CASSLTAKLDTIYF

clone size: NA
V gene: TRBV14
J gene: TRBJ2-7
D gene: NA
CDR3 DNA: TGTGCCAGCAGCCAAGGAATGGCAGGGTTCTACGAGCAGTACTTC
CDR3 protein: CASSQGMAGFYEQYF

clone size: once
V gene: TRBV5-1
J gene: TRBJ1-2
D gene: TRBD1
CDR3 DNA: TGCGCCAGCACCCCGGACAGGCCTTTAAATGGCTACACCTTC
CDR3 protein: CASTPDRPLNGYTF

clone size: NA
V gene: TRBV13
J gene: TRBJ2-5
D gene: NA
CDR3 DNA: TGTGCCAGCAGCTCAGGGGTGGGTCGAAACGCTGAGACCCAGTACTTC
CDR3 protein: CASSSGVGRNAETQYF

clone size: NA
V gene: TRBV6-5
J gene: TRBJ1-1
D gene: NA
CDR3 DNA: TGTGCCAGCAGGTCGCTAGATACAGGGAACACTGAAGCTTTCTTT
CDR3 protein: CASRSLDTGNTEAFF

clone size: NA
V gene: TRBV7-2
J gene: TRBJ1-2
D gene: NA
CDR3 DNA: TGTGCCAGCAGCTCGGCCTGGGACTATGGCTACACCTTC
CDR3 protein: CASSSAWDYGYTF

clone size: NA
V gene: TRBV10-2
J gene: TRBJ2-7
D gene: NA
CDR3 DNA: TGCGCCAGCAGTGACGTCCACATAGAGCAGTACTTC
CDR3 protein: CASSDVHIEQYF

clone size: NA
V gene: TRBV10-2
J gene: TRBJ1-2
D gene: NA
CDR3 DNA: TGCGCCAGCAGTGAGTTGGGGACGTATGGCTACACCTTC
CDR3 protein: CASSELGTYGYTF

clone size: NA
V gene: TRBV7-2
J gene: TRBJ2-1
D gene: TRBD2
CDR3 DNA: TGTGCCAGCAGCGGGACGGGACTAGCGGGAGGGTTGGCAGGGAGAGAGCAGTTCTTC
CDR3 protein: CASSGTGLAGGLAGREQFF

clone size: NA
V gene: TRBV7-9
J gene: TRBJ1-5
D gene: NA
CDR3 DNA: TGTGCCAGCAGCTCAGCCCAAAATCAGCCCCAGCATTTT
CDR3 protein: CASSSAQNQPQHF

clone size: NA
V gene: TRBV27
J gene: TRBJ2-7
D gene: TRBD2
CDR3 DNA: TGTGCCAGCAGCCCTAGACTAGCGGGGTACGAGCAGTACTTC
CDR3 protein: CASSPRLAGYEQYF